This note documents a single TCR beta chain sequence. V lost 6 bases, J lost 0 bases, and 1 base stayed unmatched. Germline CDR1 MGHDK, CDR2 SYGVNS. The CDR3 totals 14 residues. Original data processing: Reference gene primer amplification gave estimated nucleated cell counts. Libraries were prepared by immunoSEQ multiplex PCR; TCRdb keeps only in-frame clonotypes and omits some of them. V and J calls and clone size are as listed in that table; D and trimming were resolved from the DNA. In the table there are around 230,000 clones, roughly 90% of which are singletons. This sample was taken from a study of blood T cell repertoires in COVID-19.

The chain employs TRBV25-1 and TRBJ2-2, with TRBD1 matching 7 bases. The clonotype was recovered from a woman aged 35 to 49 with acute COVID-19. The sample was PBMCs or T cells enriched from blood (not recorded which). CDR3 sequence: CASRGTANTGELFF. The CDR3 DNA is TGTGCCAGCAGAGGGACAGCGAACACCGGGGAGCTGTTTTTT.